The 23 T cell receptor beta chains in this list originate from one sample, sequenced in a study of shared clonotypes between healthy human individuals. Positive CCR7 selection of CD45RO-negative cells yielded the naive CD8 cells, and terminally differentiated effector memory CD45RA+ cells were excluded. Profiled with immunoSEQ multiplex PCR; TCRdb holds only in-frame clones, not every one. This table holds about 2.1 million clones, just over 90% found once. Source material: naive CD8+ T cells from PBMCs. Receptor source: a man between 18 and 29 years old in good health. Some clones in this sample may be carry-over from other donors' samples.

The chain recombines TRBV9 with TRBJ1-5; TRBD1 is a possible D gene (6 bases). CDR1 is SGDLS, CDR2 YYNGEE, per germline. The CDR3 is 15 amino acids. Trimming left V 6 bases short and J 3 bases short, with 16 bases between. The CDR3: CASTPGGALNQPQHF. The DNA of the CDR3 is TGTGCCAGCACCCCGGGGGGGGCTCTCAATCAGCCCCAGCATTTT.

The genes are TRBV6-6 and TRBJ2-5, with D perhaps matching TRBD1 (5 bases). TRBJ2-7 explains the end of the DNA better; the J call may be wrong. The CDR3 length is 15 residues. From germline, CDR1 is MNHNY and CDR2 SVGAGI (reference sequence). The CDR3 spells CASSSRAGLSYEQYF. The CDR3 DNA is TGTGCCAGCAGTTCTAGGGCAGGGCTCTCCTACGAGCAGTACTTC.

The CDR3 sequence is CASSLSQGAINEQFF. CDR3 DNA sequence: TGTGCCAGCAGCTTGTCACAGGGGGCGATCAATGAGCAGTTCTTC. The chain couples TRBV7-9 to TRBJ2-1; 9 nucleotides agree with TRBD1. The CDR3 contains 15 residues. V lost 3 bases, J lost 6 bases, and 6 bases stayed unmatched. From germline, CDR1 is SEHNR and CDR2 FQNEAQ (reference sequence).

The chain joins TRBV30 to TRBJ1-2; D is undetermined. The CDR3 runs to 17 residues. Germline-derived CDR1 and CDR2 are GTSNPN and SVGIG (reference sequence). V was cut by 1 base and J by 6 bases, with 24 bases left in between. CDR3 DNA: TGTGCCTGGAGTGGGGATTTCGAGGAGACCGAACGAAATGGCTACACCTTC. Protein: CAWSGDFEETERNGYTF.

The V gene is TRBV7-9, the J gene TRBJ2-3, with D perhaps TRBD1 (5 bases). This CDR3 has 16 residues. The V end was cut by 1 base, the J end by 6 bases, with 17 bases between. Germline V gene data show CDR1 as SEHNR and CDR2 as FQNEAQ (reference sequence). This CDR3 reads CASSLDWGGDPDTQYF. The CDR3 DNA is TGTGCCAGCAGCTTAGACTGGGGCGGAGACCCGGATACGCAGTATTTT.

CDR3 in amino acids: CSVDRWNEQFF. CDR3 sequence (DNA): TGCAGCGTTGATCGGTGGAATGAGCAGTTCTTC. This chain joins TRBV29-1 and TRBJ2-1; D call uncertain. V shed 3 bases and J shed 7 bases, with 7 bases lying between them. The CDR3 totals 11 residues. CDR1 SQVTM and CDR2 ANQGSEA come from the germline V gene.

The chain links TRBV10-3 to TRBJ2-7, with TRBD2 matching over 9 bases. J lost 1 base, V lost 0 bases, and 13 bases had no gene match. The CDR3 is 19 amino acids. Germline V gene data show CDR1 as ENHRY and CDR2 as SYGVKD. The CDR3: CAISESRVSGRGGSYEQYF. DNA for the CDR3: TGTGCCATCAGTGAGTCTCGAGTTAGCGGGAGAGGCGGGTCCTACGAGCAGTACTTC.

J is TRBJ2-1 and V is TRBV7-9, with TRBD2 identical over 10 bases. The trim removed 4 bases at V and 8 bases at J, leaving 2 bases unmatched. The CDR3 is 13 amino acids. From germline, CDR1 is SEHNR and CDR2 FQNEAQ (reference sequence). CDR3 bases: TGTGCCAGCAGCTCTCTAGCGGGAGATGAGCAGTTCTTC. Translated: CASSSLAGDEQFF. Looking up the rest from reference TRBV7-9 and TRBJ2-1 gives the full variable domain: DTGVSQNPRHKITKRGQNVTFRCDPISEHNRLYWYRQTLGQGPEFLTYFQNEAQLEKSRLLSDRFSAERPKGSFSTLEIQRTEQGDSAMYLCASSSLAGDEQFFGPGTRLTVL.

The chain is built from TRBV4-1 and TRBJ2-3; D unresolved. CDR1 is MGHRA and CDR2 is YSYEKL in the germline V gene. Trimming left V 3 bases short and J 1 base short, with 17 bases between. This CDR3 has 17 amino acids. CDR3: CASSHHGEVPGTDTQYF. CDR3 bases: TGCGCCAGCAGCCACCACGGAGAAGTCCCCGGCACAGATACGCAGTATTTT.

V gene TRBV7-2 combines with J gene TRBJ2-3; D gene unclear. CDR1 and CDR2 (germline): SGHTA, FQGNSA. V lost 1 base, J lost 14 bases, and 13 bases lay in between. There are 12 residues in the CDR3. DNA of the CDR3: TGTGCCAGCAGCTTAGTTGTTTCCGTTCTGTATTTT. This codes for CASSLVVSVLYF.

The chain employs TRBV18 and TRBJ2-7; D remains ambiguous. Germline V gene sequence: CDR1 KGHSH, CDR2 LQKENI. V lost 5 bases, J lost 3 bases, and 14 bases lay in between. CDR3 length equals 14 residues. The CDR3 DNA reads TGTGCCAGCTCATCGTCGGCAGAAAGCTACGAGCAGTACTTC. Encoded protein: CASSSSAESYEQYF.

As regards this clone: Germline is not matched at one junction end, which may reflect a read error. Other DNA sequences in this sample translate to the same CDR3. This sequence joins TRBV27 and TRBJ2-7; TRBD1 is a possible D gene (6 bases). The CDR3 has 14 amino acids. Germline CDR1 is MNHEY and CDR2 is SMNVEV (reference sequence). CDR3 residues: CASRLRGSSYEQYF. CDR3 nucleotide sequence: TGTGCCAGCCGTTTGAGGGGGAGCTCCTACGAGCAGTACTTC.

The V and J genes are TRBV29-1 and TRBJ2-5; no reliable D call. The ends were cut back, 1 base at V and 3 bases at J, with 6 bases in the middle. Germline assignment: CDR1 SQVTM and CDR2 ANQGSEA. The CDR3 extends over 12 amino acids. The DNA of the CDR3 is TGCAGCGTTGAAGCCACGGAAGAGACCCAGTACTTC. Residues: CSVEATEETQYF.

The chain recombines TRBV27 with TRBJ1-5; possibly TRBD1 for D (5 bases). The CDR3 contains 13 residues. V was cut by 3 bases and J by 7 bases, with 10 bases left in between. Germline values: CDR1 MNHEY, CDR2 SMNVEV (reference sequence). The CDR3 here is CASSLMGHQPQHF. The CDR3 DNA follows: TGTGCCAGCAGTTTGATGGGGCACCAGCCCCAGCATTTT.

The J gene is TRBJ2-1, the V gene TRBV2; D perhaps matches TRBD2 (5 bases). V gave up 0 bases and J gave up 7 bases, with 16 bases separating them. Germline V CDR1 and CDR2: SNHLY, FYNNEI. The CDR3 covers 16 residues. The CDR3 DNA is TGTGCCAGCAGTGAAGCGCTTGGGCTAGCCTGGAATGAGCAGTTCTTC. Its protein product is CASSEALGLAWNEQFF.

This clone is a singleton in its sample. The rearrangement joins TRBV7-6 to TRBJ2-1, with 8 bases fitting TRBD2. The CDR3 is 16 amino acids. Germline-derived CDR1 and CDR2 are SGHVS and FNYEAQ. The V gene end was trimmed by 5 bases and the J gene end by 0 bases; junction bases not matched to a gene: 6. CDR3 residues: CASSPRTSSSYNEQFF. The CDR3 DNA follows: TGTGCCAGCAGCCCGCGGACTAGCAGCTCCTACAATGAGCAGTTCTTC.

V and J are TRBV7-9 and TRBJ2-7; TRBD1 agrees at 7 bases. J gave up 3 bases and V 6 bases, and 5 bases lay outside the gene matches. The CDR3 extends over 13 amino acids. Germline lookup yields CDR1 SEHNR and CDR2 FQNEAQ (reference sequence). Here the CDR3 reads CASSWTGNYEQYF. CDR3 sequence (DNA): TGTGCCAGCAGTTGGACAGGTAACTACGAGCAGTACTTC.

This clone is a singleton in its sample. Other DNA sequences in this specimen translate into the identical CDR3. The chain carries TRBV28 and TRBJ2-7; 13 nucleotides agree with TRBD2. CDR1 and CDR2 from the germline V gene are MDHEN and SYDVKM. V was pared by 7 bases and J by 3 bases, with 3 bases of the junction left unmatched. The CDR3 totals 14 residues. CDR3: CASTWTSGSYEQYF. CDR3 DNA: TGTGCCAGCACCTGGACTAGCGGGAGCTACGAGCAGTACTTC.

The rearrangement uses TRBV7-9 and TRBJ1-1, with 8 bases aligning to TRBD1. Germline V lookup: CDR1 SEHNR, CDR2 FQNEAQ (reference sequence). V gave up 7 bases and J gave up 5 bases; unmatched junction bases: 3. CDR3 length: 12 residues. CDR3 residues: CASTTGGTEAFF. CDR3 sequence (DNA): TGTGCCAGCACCACAGGGGGGACTGAAGCTTTCTTT.

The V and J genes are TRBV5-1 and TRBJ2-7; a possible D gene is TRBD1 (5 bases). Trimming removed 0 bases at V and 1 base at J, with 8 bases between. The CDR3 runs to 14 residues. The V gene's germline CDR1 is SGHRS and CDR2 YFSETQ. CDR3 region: CASSLGQTSYEQYF. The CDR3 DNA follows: TGCGCCAGCAGCTTGGGACAGACTTCCTACGAGCAGTACTTC.

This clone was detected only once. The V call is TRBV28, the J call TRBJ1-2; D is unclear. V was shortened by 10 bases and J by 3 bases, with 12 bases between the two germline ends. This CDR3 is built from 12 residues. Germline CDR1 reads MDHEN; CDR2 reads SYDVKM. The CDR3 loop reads CATSPGYYGYTF. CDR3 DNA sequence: TGTGCCACCTCCCCCGGGTACTATGGCTACACCTTC.

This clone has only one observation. The CDR3 DNA is TGTGCCAGCAGGATGCGGAGCTCCTACGAGCAGTACTTC. It yields the protein CASRMRSSYEQYF. The J gene is TRBJ2-7, the V gene TRBV28; no definite D call. The CDR3 has 13 amino acids. CDR1 is MDHEN and CDR2 is SYDVKM in the germline V gene. V was trimmed by 6 bases and J by 0 bases, leaving 9 bases between them.

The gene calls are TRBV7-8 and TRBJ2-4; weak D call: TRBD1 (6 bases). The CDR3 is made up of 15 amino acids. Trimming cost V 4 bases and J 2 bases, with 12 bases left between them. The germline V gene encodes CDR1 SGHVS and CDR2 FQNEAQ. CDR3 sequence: CASSSGQSSKNIQYF. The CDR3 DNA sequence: TGTGCCAGCAGCTCCGGACAGTCGTCCAAAAACATTCAGTACTTC.